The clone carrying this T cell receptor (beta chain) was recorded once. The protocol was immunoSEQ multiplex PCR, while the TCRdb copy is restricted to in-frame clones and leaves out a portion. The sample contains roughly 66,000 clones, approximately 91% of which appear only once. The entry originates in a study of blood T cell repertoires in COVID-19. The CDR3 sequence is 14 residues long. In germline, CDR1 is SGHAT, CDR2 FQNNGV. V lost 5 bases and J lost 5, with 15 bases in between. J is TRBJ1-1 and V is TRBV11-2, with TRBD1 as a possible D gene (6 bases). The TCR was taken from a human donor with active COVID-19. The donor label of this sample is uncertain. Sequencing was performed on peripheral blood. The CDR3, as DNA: TGTGCCAGCAGCCAGACTTTGCAGGGGACTGAAGCTTTCTTT. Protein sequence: CASSQTLQGTEAFF.